This T cell receptor (beta chain) was observed in a study of blood T cells in healthy people across ages. A sample-barcoded 5' primer and a J-beta primer mix were used in a second PCR of roughly 7 to 11 cycles. Through a template-switch adaptor with 12 random nucleotides, each cDNA molecule received a tag. The study obtained at least 2.5 million CDR3-containing paired-end reads from every sample. TCRdb itself ran the 5' RACE reads through MiXCR, one entry per CDR3 protein. The repertoire holds roughly 1.4 million distinct CDR3 sequences, with roughly 59% as singletons. Worth noting for this clonotype: Germline and junction disagree at one end, which may indicate a read error.

This CDR3 has 15 residues. Germline lookup yields CDR1 MNHEY and CDR2 SMNVEV (reference sequence). The TCR comes from a man aged 18-30 years in good health. The sample taken for sequencing was blood. This chain connects TRBV27 to TRBJ1-2, with D tentatively TRBD1 (5 bases). The CDR3 nucleotides read TGTGCCTGCAGTTTCGGAAGGGACCCTAACTATGGCTACACCTTC. Encoded protein: CACSFGRDPNYGYTF.